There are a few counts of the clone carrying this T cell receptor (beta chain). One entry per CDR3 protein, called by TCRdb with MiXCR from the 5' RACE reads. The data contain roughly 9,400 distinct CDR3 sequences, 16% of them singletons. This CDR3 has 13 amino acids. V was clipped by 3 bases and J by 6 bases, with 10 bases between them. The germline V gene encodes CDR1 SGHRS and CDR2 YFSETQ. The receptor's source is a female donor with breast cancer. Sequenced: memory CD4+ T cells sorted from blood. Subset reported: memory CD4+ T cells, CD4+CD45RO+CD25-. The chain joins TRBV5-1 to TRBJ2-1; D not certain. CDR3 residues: CASSSRSPNEQFF. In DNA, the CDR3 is TGCGCCAGCAGCTCCCGGTCCCCCAATGAGCAGTTCTTC. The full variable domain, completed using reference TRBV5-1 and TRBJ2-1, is KAGVTQTPRYLIKTRGQQVTLSCSPISGHRSVSWYQQTPGQGLQFLFEYFSETQRNKGNFPGRFSGRQFSNSRSEMNVSTLELGDSALYLCASSSRSPNEQFFGPGTRLTVL.